This section outlines one T cell receptor (beta chain) sequence together with its context. What it binds is not known. V lost 0 bases and J 7 bases, leaving 15 bases between the germline ends. The CDR3 runs to 15 residues. Germline V gives CDR1 SQVTM, CDR2 ANQGSEA. The record originates from a study of T cell repertoires in cytomegalovirus infection. At the level of the study: Matching HLA type and CMV infection were both indicated by public TCR beta signatures. Findings and caveats of the study: It was HLA-C-restricted CMV-specific TCR beta clonotypes that dominated the response ex vivo.

TCRdb used MiXCR to reprocess the reads, holding one entry per CDR3 protein. This sample has some 240,000 distinct CDR3 sequences; about 18% occur once, and the top ten carry less than 50%. The origin of this receptor is a human donor in good health (CMV status not recorded). Some clones in this sample may be carry-over from other donors' samples. This rearrangement joins TRBV29-1 to TRBJ1-4, with D perhaps matching TRBD1 (5 bases). The material sequenced was CD8+ T cells from PBMCs. CDR3 DNA: TGCAGCGTTGAAGATGGCTGGGGCGGGTCTGAAAAACTGTTTTTT. Translation: CSVEDGWGGSEKLFF.